The rows below give T cell receptor beta chains drawn from one sample of a study of blood T cell repertoires in COVID-19. Some clones are missing from TCRdb's copy, which holds only in-frame ones; the method was immunoSEQ multiplex PCR. The sample holds about 240,000 clones, 83% seen once. Sequences were obtained from peripheral blood. These receptors all come from a human donor in a cohort sampled during active COVID-19. CDR3s include the opening cysteine and the closing phenylalanine or tryptophan. D genes are given only for firm matches. Size values are once, few and many counts, or a class for expanded clones, and some rows have none.

v_gene	abundance	j_gene	d_gene	CDR3nt	CDR3aa
TRBV6-6	.	TRBJ1-2	TRBD1	TGTGCCAGCAGTCCATTAATTGGACAGGGGAAATTTTCTAACTATGGCTACACCTTC	CASSPLIGQGKFSNYGYTF
TRBV19	.	TRBJ2-7	.	TGTGCCAGCAGTGGGGTTCAGGGATCCTACGAGCAGTACTTC	CASSGVQGSYEQYF
TRBV18	.	TRBJ1-5	.	TGTGCCAGCTCACTACAGAGCACGGAGGGAGGGAGCAATCAGCCCCAGCATTTT	CASSLQSTEGGSNQPQHF
TRBV29-1	.	TRBJ2-1	TRBD2	TGCAGCGTAGGACTAGCGTCCGTCTCGGGGAATGAGCAGTTCTTC	CSVGLASVSGNEQFF
TRBV10-3	.	TRBJ1-2	.	TGTGCCGCAGCAGAGGCCGGGTTAAGCGGCTACACCTTC	CAAAEAGLSGYTF
TRBV18	.	TRBJ2-2	.	TGTGCCAGCTCACGCGGGGGCTCGGACACCGGGGAGCTGTTTTTT	CASSRGGSDTGELFF
TRBV28	.	TRBJ2-7	.	TGTGCCAGTCTAGGCGCCTCCTACGAGCAGTACTTC	CASLGASYEQYF
TRBV27	.	TRBJ2-1	TRBD2	TGTGCCAGCAGTTTATCGAGGCTAGCGGACCAGCAGTTCTTC	CASSLSRLADQQFF
TRBV2	.	TRBJ1-5	.	TGTGCCAGCATTGGACAGAGCAATCAGCCCCAGCATTTT	CASIGQSNQPQHF
TRBV9	.	TRBJ1-1	.	TGTGCCAGCATGGCCCCGGGACACCTTAATGAAGCTTTCTTT	CASMAPGHLNEAFF
TRBV24-1	.	TRBJ2-6	.	TGTGCCACCAGTGATTTGAAGCCGGGTCTTAATAGTGGGGCCAACGTCCTGACTTTC	CATSDLKPGLNSGANVLTF
TRBV10-3	.	TRBJ1-2	TRBD1	TGTGCCATCAGTGGGCAGGGGGCTGGCTACACCTTC	CAISGQGAGYTF
TRBV29-1	.	TRBJ2-7	TRBD1	TGCAGCGTTGCAGACAGGGGGGACTACGAGCAGTACTTC	CSVADRGDYEQYF
TRBV6-5	.	TRBJ2-2	.	TGTGCCAGCAGCAGCAGACAGGCAAACACCGGGGAGCTGTTTTTT	CASSSRQANTGELFF
TRBV2	.	TRBJ2-2	TRBD2	TGTGCCAGCAGTAGGGAGGGGAGATCCACCGGGGAGCTGTTTTTT	CASSREGRSTGELFF
TRBV18	.	TRBJ2-7	TRBD1	TGTGCCAGCTCACCATCGGGTACAGGGGCCTCCGAGCAGTACTTC	CASSPSGTGASEQYF
TRBV29-1	.	TRBJ1-2	TRBD1	TGCAGCGTTGCGGGGACAGGGGGAAATAGCTACACCTTC	CSVAGTGGNSYTF
TRBV24-1	.	TRBJ1-5	TRBD1	TGTGCCACCAGTGACGGGGGACAGGGTTCACGGGCCCAGCATTTT	CATSDGGQGSRAQHF
TRBV27	once	TRBJ2-1	TRBD2	TGTGCCAGCAGCCCAAAGGAAATAGCGGGGGGGCTAATCAACAATGAGCAGTTCTTC	CASSPKEIAGGLINNEQFF
TRBV28	.	TRBJ2-7	TRBD1	TGTGCCAGCAGTGGGACAGGGGGGGCCTACGAGCAGTACTTC	CASSGTGGAYEQYF
TRBV6-5	.	TRBJ2-2	.	TGTGCCAGCAGTTACGAGCTGCGAACCGGGGAGCTGTTTTTT	CASSYELRTGELFF
TRBV15	.	TRBJ2-2	.	TGTGCCACCAGCAGAGATAATGGGGCCGAGGAGCTGTTTTTT	CATSRDNGAEELFF
TRBV10-3	.	TRBJ2-1	.	TGTGCCATCAGTGAGTCGACAGGCAATCATGAGCAGTTCTTC	CAISESTGNHEQFF
TRBV30	.	TRBJ1-2	.	TGTGCCTGGAGTGTAGGAGGCCGGATCTATGGCTACACCTTC	CAWSVGGRIYGYTF
TRBV21-1	.	TRBJ1-4	.	TGTGCCAGCATACTCGGGGCAGGGGGGGAAAAACTGTTTTTT	CASILGAGGEKLFF
TRBV6-1	.	TRBJ2-3	TRBD2	TGTGCCAGCAGTGAAGGAGCGGGGGACCTCACAGATACGCAGTATTTT	CASSEGAGDLTDTQYF
TRBV5-6	.	TRBJ2-7	.	TGTGCCAGCAGCGGAGGGGTGCTTTACGAGCAGTACTTC	CASSGGVLYEQYF
TRBV20-1	.	TRBJ2-7	.	TGCAGTGCTAGTGATCGCGGGATCTCCTACGAGCAGTACTTC	CSASDRGISYEQYF
TRBV18	once	TRBJ2-4	TRBD2	TGTGCCAGCTCACAAAACGAAGGGGAGGGAAACATTCAGTACTTC	CASSQNEGEGNIQYF
TRBV20-1	.	TRBJ2-7	.	TGCAGTGCTATCCACAGTGGCGAGCAGTACTTC	CSAIHSGEQYF
TRBV30	once	TRBJ2-7	TRBD1	TGTGCCTGGGACAGGGTCCCCTACGAGCAGTACTTC	CAWDRVPYEQYF